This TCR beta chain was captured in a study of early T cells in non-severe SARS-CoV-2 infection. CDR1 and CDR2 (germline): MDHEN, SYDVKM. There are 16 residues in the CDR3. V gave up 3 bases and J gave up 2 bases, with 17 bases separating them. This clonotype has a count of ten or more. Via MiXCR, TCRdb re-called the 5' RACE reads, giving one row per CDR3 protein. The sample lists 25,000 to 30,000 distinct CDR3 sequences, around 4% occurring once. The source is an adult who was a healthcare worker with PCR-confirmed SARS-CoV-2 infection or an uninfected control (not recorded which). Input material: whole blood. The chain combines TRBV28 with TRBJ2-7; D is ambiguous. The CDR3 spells CASSFDLPSLTYEQYF. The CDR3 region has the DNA TGTGCCAGCAGTTTCGATCTGCCCTCACTGACCTACGAGCAGTACTTC.